This TCR beta chain was recovered during a study of T cell clones after liver transplantation. Whole-study context: Immunosuppression withdrawal was tried within 2 years after liver transplantation in this trial. Standard immunosuppression, with no induction, continued until 12-24 months after transplant.

TCRdb's table, derived via immunoSEQ multiplex PCR, lists solely in-frame clones and lacks some. Of 65,000 to 90,000 clones in the sample, under 95% were seen once. Sorting of unstimulated PBMCs yielded separate CD3+CD4+ and CD3+CD8+ fractions. Germline V lookup: CDR1 MNHEY, CDR2 SMNVEV (reference sequence). With V trimmed by 6 bases and J by 6 bases, 2 bases remained unmatched. The CDR3 covers 14 residues. The V call is TRBV27, the J call TRBJ2-1; 13 bases match TRBD2. Source: CD4+ T cells from blood, taken before liver transplant. This TCR came from a human donor who received a liver transplant. CDR3 sequence: CASSTSGRGNEQFF. The CDR3 DNA follows: TGTGCCAGCAGCACTAGCGGGAGGGGCAATGAGCAGTTCTTC.